The 23 T cell receptor beta chains in this list originate from one sample, sequenced in a study of OX40 agonist ivuxolimab in advanced cancers. TCRdb's table, derived via immunoSEQ multiplex PCR, lists solely in-frame clones and lacks some. The sample shows tens of thousands of clones, 75% to 85% of them seen only once. The sample was CD4+ or CD8+ T cells sorted from blood, taken in a trial of the OX40 agonist ivuxolimab. The receptor source for this set is an adult with an advanced solid tumor such as melanoma, head and neck, liver or kidney cancer.

The rearrangement uses TRBV18 and TRBJ2-3, with TRBD1 identical over 9 bases. V dropped 3 bases and J dropped 6; count of bases not matched to a gene: 7. Germline-derived CDR1 and CDR2 are KGHSH and LQKENI. The CDR3 is 15 residues long. The CDR3 is CASSPETGTGDTQYF. Written as DNA, the CDR3 is TGTGCCAGCTCACCTGAAACCGGGACAGGGGATACGCAGTATTTT. The full variable domain, rest sourced from reference TRBV18 and TRBJ2-3, is NAGVMQNPRHLVRRRGQEARLRCSPMKGHSHVYWYRQLPEEGLKFMVYLQKENIIDESGMPKERFSAEFPKEGPSILRIQQVVRGDSAAYFCASSPETGTGDTQYFGPGTRLTVL.

The chain carries TRBV5-5 and TRBJ1-3; 9 nucleotides line up with TRBD1. Germline assignment: CDR1 SGHKS and CDR2 YYEKEE (reference sequence). J gave up 3 bases and V 0 bases, and 4 bases lay outside the gene matches. This CDR3 spans 16 amino acids. CDR3 region: CASSLEGTGFGNTIYF. CDR3 in DNA: TGTGCCAGCAGCTTGGAGGGGACAGGGTTTGGAAACACCATATATTTT.

The rearrangement links TRBV30 to TRBJ1-1; D might be TRBD1 (6 bases). The ends were cut back, 3 bases at V and 0 bases at J, with 14 bases in the middle. The germline V gene encodes CDR1 GTSNPN and CDR2 SVGIG (reference sequence). CDR3 length: 15 residues. The CDR3 is CAWSLRGTMNTEAFF. The CDR3 region has the DNA TGTGCCTGGAGCTTGAGGGGGACGATGAACACTGAAGCTTTCTTT.

The chain is built from TRBV18 and TRBJ1-1; TRBD1 matches 8 bases. CDR3 length equals 15 residues. V lost 4 bases, J lost 0 bases, and 4 bases stayed unmatched. Germline V gene lookup returns CDR1 KGHSH and CDR2 LQKENI. CDR3 loop: CASSLDRGMNTEAFF. The CDR3 bases are TGTGCCAGCTCACTCGACAGGGGTATGAACACTGAAGCTTTCTTT.

The chain uses TRBV5-6 and TRBJ1-2; the match to TRBD1 covers 12 bases. There are 14 residues in the CDR3. Trimming took 4 bases from V and 8 from J; bases not matched to a gene: 6. Germline values: CDR1 SGHDT, CDR2 YYEEEE. The CDR3 spells CASSEGQGAIGYTF. The CDR3, as DNA: TGTGCCAGCAGCGAGGGACAGGGGGCGATCGGCTACACCTTC. Full variable domain (rest looked up from reference TRBV5-6 and TRBJ1-2): DAGVTQSPTHLIKTRGQQVTLRCSPKSGHDTVSWYQQALGQGPQFIFQYYEEEERQRGNFPDRFSGHQFPNYSSELNVNALLLGDSALYLCASSEGQGAIGYTFGSGTRLTVV.

The chain employs TRBV19 and TRBJ2-7, with a tentative D call TRBD2 (6 bases). The CDR3 is 11 residues long. Germline V lookup: CDR1 LNHDA, CDR2 SQIVND (reference sequence). Trimming cost V 9 bases and J 6 bases, with 12 bases left between them. For the CDR3, the DNA is TGTGCCAGCTCCGGGGGAGGCGAGCAGTACGTC. This codes for CASSGGGEQYV.

This clone was counted once. The chain carries TRBV13 and TRBJ1-6; 7 bases fit TRBD1. There are 19 residues in the CDR3. CDR1 and CDR2 (germline): PRHDT, FYEKMQ (reference sequence). Trimming removed 5 bases from V and 0 bases from J; junction bases left unmatched: 13. CDR3 residues: CASSPRPYRGGSYNSPLHF. Here the CDR3 DNA reads TGTGCCAGCAGCCCCCGTCCCTACAGGGGCGGCTCCTATAATTCACCCCTCCACTTT.

The chain is built from TRBV15 and TRBJ2-5, with D perhaps TRBD1 (5 bases). Per the germline V gene, CDR1 is LNHNV and CDR2 is YYDKDF (reference sequence). Trimming cost V 5 bases and J 8 bases, with 15 bases left between them. The CDR3 extends over 13 amino acids. The CDR3 DNA reads TGTGCCACCAGCCGAGTCAGGGCGCTTACCCAGTACTTC. Protein: CATSRVRALTQYF.

This clone has just a few counts. V gene TRBV6-6 combines with J gene TRBJ1-2; 8 positions match TRBD1. Germline V gene lookup returns CDR1 MNHNY and CDR2 SVGAGI (reference sequence). The junction had 3 bases not matched to a gene; V was cut back by 7 bases and J by 2 bases. The CDR3 sequence is 13 residues long. The CDR3 nucleotides are TGTGCCAGCAAGACAGGGGAGAACTATGGCTACACCTTC. Its translation is CASKTGENYGYTF.

Judged by abundance, this clone is medium-sized. One end of the junction does not line up with germline, which may come from a read error. The chain joins TRBV30 to TRBJ2-7, with D perhaps TRBD1 (6 bases). Per the germline V gene, CDR1 is GTSNPN and CDR2 is SVGIG (reference sequence). This CDR3 region has 12 residues. DNA of the CDR3: TGTGCTTGGACAGTGGGGAAGTACGAGCAGTACTTC. Residues: CAWTVGKYEQYF.

The rearrangement links TRBV28 to TRBJ1-6, with no clear D. In germline, CDR1 is MDHEN, CDR2 SYDVKM. V shed 6 bases and J shed 6 bases, with 15 bases lying between them. This CDR3 spans 15 amino acids. DNA for the CDR3: TGTGCCAGCAGGAGCAGGAGTTCAGCTAATTCACCCCTCCACTTT. Its translation: CASRSRSSANSPLHF.

The chain carries TRBV4-1 and TRBJ2-3, with a possible D match to TRBD1 (6 bases). CDR1 and CDR2 from the germline V gene are MGHRA and YSYEKL. CDR3 length: 17 residues. V lost 3 bases and J lost 0, with 16 bases in between. The CDR3 coding sequence is TGCGCCAGCAGCCAGAACAAAAGGACAGCTAGCACAGATACGCAGTATTTT. This translates into CASSQNKRTASTDTQYF.

The V gene is TRBV7-9, the J gene TRBJ2-4, with 11 bases lining up with TRBD2. V shed 5 bases and J 4 bases; nucleotides not matched to a gene: 7. CDR3 length: 16 amino acids. Germline assignment: CDR1 SEHNR and CDR2 FQNEAQ (reference sequence). CDR3 bases: TGTGCCAGCAGCCGTGGGACTAGCGGCTCTAAAAACATTCAGTACTTC. Protein: CASSRGTSGSKNIQYF.

The chain uses TRBV10-3 and TRBJ1-4; TRBD1 might be the D (5 bases). The CDR3 spans 13 residues. Germline values: CDR1 ENHRY, CDR2 SYGVKD. Trimming stripped 2 bases from V and 7 bases from J, with 8 bases between. For the CDR3, the DNA is TGTGCCATCAGTGAGGGGGCTGCTGAAAAACTGTTTTTT. Its translation: CAISEGAAEKLFF.

The sample holds a few counts of this clone. The chain joins TRBV11-3 to TRBJ1-3; D remains unclear. CDR3 length: 14 amino acids. Deletions cut 3 bases from V and 0 bases from J, with 6 bases between. Germline CDR1 reads SGHNT; CDR2 reads YENEEA. The chain's CDR3 is CASSLGASGNTIYF. The CDR3 coding sequence is TGTGCCAGCAGCTTGGGTGCCTCTGGAAACACCATATATTTT.

The rearrangement uses TRBV11-3 and TRBJ2-1; TRBD1 is a possible D gene (6 bases). This CDR3 spans 13 amino acids. Germline loops: CDR1 SGHNT, CDR2 YENEEA. Trimming pared 4 bases from V and 2 bases from J, leaving 6 bases between. CDR3 region: CASSWDTYNEQFF. The DNA for the CDR3 is TGTGCCAGCAGCTGGGACACCTACAATGAGCAGTTCTTC.

This chain connects TRBV5-4 to TRBJ2-1; the match to TRBD2 covers 12 bases. Germline CDR1 is SGHNT and CDR2 is YYREEE (reference sequence). V dropped 0 bases and J dropped 7; count of bases not matched to a gene: 5. This CDR3 spans 16 amino acids. CDR3 region: CASSLGGLAGRNEQFF. CDR3 nucleotide sequence: TGTGCCAGCAGCTTGGGAGGACTAGCGGGAAGGAATGAGCAGTTCTTC.

V is TRBV5-4 and J is TRBJ2-1; a possible D gene is TRBD2 (6 bases). The CDR3 sequence is 16 residues long. V lost 5 bases and J lost 1, with 16 bases in between. The germline gives CDR1 SGHNT, CDR2 YYREEE (reference sequence). CDR3 loop: CASSQSGGASYNEQFF. The DNA for the CDR3 is TGTGCCAGCAGTCAAAGCGGCGGGGCATCCTACAATGAGCAGTTCTTC.

The chain combines TRBV19 with TRBJ2-1, with 9 bases identical to TRBD1. Trimming cost V 7 bases and J 2 bases; bases outside gene matches: 9. The germline V gene encodes CDR1 LNHDA and CDR2 SQIVND (reference sequence). The CDR3 totals 16 residues. As DNA, the CDR3 is TGTGCCAGTACCGGACAGGGGAGCAGTGCCTACAATGAGCAGTTCTTC. Translating gives CASTGQGSSAYNEQFF.

This clone was seen just once. The rearrangement joins TRBV5-4 to TRBJ1-4; 7 bases are a match to TRBD1. The CDR3 extends over 17 amino acids. V dropped 4 bases and J dropped 2; count of bases not matched to a gene: 11. The germline V gene encodes CDR1 SGHNT and CDR2 YYREEE (reference sequence). CDR3 nucleotide sequence: TGTGCCAGCAGCCTAGCAGGGGGAGGCCCTACTAATGAAAAACTGTTTTTT. It encodes CASSLAGGGPTNEKLFF.

This chain links TRBV5-1 with TRBJ1-2, with 8 bases aligning to TRBD1. Germline V gives CDR1 SGHRS, CDR2 YFSETQ. This CDR3 region has 16 residues. V lost 0 bases, J lost 10 bases, and 14 bases stayed unmatched. The CDR3 bases are TGCGCCAGCAGCTTGGAGGCAGCAGGGGGCTCTTCAACCTACACCTTC. It translates to CASSLEAAGGSSTYTF.

The chain uses TRBV19 and TRBJ1-2; 8 bases fit TRBD1. The CDR3 is 15 residues long. The ends lost 8 bases at V and 6 bases at J; junction bases unmatched: 14. From germline, CDR1 is LNHDA and CDR2 SQIVND (reference sequence). The CDR3 spells CASDERRGQNNGYTF. The DNA for the CDR3 is TGTGCCAGTGATGAGCGCAGGGGGCAAAACAATGGCTACACCTTC.

The rearrangement joins TRBV7-3 to TRBJ2-1; D is unclear. The CDR3 totals 13 residues. Germline V gives CDR1 SGHTA, CDR2 FQGTGA. The ends were cut back, 3 bases at V and 8 bases at J, with 11 bases in the middle. DNA for the CDR3: TGTGCCAGCAGCTTCGCCCGGGCGGATGAGCAGTTCTTC. Protein sequence: CASSFARADEQFF.